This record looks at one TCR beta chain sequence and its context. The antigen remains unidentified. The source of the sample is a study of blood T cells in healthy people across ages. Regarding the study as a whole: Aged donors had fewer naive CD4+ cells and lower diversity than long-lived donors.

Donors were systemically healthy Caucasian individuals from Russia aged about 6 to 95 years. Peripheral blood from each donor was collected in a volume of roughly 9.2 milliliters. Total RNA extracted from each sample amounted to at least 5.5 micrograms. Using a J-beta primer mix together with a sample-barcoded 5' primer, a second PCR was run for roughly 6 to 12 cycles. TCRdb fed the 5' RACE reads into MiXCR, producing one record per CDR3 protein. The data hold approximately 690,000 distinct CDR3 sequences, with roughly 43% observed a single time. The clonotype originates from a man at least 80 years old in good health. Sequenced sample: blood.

The CDR3 sequence: CASTMGQGGSPLHF. The CDR3 nucleotides are TGTGCCAGCACCATGGGACAGGGGGGTTCACCCCTCCACTTT. The rearrangement joins TRBV28 to TRBJ1-6, with 11 positions matching TRBD1. Trimming at V came to 7 bases and at J to 9 bases, leaving 5 bases not matched to a gene. The CDR3 loop spans 14 amino acids. Germline V gives CDR1 MDHEN, CDR2 SYDVKM.